These 12 T cell receptor beta chains came from one sample sequenced in a study of blood T cell repertoires in COVID-19. The assay was immunoSEQ multiplex PCR, and TCRdb's table has in-frame clones only and misses some. The table shows some 140,000 clones, with around 78% occurring only once. The material sequenced was peripheral blood. All receptors derive from a human donor in a cohort sampled during active COVID-19.

V usage is TRBV20-1 and J usage is TRBJ1-6; 7 positions match TRBD1. Germline V CDR1 and CDR2: DFQATT, SNEGSKA (reference sequence). The CDR3 runs to 15 residues. Trimming cost V 3 bases and J 7 bases; bases outside gene matches: 9. CDR3 residues: CSASRLDRSNSPLHF. The CDR3 coding sequence is TGCAGTGCTAGTCGGTTGGACAGGTCCAATTCACCCCTCCACTTT.

This clone has only a few counts. J is TRBJ1-6 and V is TRBV24-1; perhaps TRBD1 as D (5 bases). CDR1 and CDR2 (germline): KGHDR, SFDVKD. CDR3 length: 14 amino acids. Trimming removed 12 bases from V and 10 bases from J, with 21 bases in between. CDR3 in amino acids: CAPVGRGWNSPLHF. CDR3 sequence (DNA): TGTGCCCCCGTTGGGAGGGGTTGGAACTCACCCCTCCACTTT.

The chain uses TRBV6-5 and TRBJ1-1, with TRBD1 identical over 7 bases. CDR3 length equals 14 residues. V gave up 10 bases and J gave up 0 bases; unmatched junction bases: 8. Germline V gene data show CDR1 as MNHEY and CDR2 as SVGAGI. As DNA, the CDR3 is TGTGCCACCGACAACAGGGGTGTGAACACTGAAGCTTTCTTT. This codes for CATDNRGVNTEAFF.

Regarding this clone: The junction does not match germline at one end; this may be a read error. The DNA for the CDR3 is TGTGCCAGCAGCGAAGAGAGGGGGCGCCGGAGTGAGCAGTTCTTC. This translates into CASSEERGRRSEQFF. The gene calls are TRBV6-1 and TRBJ2-1; the match to TRBD1 covers 7 bases. The CDR3 runs to 15 residues. Germline CDR1 MNHNS, CDR2 SASEGT.

This clone was observed at least ten times. This chain connects TRBV21-1 to TRBJ2-6; the D segment call TRBD1 is taken from the table without a DNA check. TRBV21-1 is marked as a pseudogene. The CDR3 spans 20 residues. The CDR3: CASSTPGQGPVITGANVLTF. The CDR3 DNA reads as TGTGCCAGCAGCACGCCGGGACAGGGGCCAGTCATCACTGGGGCCAACGTCCTGACTTTC.

The V call is TRBV11-2, the J call TRBJ2-7, with 7 positions matching TRBD1. CDR1 SGHAT and CDR2 FQNNGV come from the germline V gene. Losses at the gene ends were 5 bases for V and 3 bases for J; bases not matched to a gene: 7. CDR3 size: 14 residues. The DNA of the CDR3 is TGTGCCAGCAGCGCTATGGGACAGAGCTACGAGCAGTACTTC. Its translation is CASSAMGQSYEQYF.

The V gene is TRBV2, the J gene TRBJ1-5; the D is unclear. V was clipped by 8 bases and J by 3 bases, with 14 bases between them. CDR1 is SNHLY, CDR2 FYNNEI, per germline. The CDR3 is 14 amino acids. CDR3 protein: CASGLESYNQPQHF. CDR3 coding DNA: TGTGCCAGCGGTCTTGAGTCTTACAATCAGCCCCAGCATTTT.

The chain joins TRBV12-3 or TRBV12-4 to TRBJ2-1; 7 bases agree with TRBD2. The CDR3 is made up of 12 amino acids. Trimming removed 7 bases from V and 5 bases from J; junction bases left unmatched: 2. CDR3 sequence reads: CASNRGDNEQFF. The CDR3 nucleotides are TGTGCCAGCAATCGGGGGGACAATGAGCAGTTCTTC.

The chain uses TRBV2 and TRBJ1-2; D is ambiguous. Germline V gene data show CDR1 as SNHLY and CDR2 as FYNNEI. This CDR3 is built from 11 residues. The V end was cut by 7 bases, the J end by 11 bases, with 14 bases between. The CDR3 here is CASIREDHYTF. CDR3 coding DNA: TGTGCCAGCATTCGAGAGGATCATTACACCTTC.

The chain joins TRBV10-3 to TRBJ1-5; a possible D gene is TRBD1 (6 bases). This CDR3 has 12 amino acids. Germline lookup yields CDR1 ENHRY and CDR2 SYGVKD. Trimming took 10 bases from V and 8 from J, leaving 15 bases between them. The CDR3 bases are TGTGCCACCAGGGGAGCCAGTGAGCCCCAGCATTTT. Protein: CATRGASEPQHF.

The rearrangement links TRBV29-1 to TRBJ2-7; 9 bases are shared with TRBD1. The germline gives CDR1 SQVTM, CDR2 ANQGSEA. This CDR3 is 15 amino acids long. With 4 bases clipped from V and 5 bases from J, the junction kept 12 bases outside the gene matches. DNA of the CDR3: TGCAGCGTTGTCGGCGGACGGACAGGGGCCCACGAGCAGTACTTC. Amino acid sequence: CSVVGGRTGAHEQYF.

This clone occurred once. The chain carries TRBV6-6 and TRBJ1-5, with no clear D. V lost 11 bases and J 0 bases, leaving 11 bases between the germline ends. CDR3 size: 13 residues. Germline V gene lookup returns CDR1 MNHNY and CDR2 SVGAGI (reference sequence). CDR3 DNA sequence: TGTGCCCTCTCAGTTGATAGCAATCAGCCCCAGCATTTT. Encoded protein: CALSVDSNQPQHF.